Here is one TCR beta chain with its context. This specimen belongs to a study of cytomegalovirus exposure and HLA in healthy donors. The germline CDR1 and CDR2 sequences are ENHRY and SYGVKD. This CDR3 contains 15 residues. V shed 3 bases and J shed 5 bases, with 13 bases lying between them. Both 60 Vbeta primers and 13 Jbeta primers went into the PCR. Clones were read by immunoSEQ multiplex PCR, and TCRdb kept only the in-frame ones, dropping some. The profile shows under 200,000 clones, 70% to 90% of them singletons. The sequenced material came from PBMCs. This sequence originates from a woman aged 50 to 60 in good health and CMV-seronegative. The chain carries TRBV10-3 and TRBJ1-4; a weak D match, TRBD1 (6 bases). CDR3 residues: CAISDRRGGNEKLFF. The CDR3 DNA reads TGTGCCATCAGTGACCGCAGGGGAGGGAATGAAAAACTGTTTTTT.